This T cell receptor (beta chain) was profiled in a study of blood T cell repertoires in COVID-19. The junction had 5 bases not matched to a gene; V was cut back by 6 bases and J by 2 bases. Germline V gene lookup returns CDR1 MNHNY and CDR2 SVGAGI (reference sequence). The CDR3 contains 15 residues. The method was immunoSEQ multiplex PCR; TCRdb's version includes in-frame clones alone and lacks a portion of them. The table shows roughly 500,000 clones, with 89% occurring only once. This chain links TRBV6-6 with TRBJ2-3; 10 bases align to TRBD1. This clonotype was sampled from a man in his late teens or twenties with COVID-19, enrolled during active disease. Sequencing used peripheral blood. CDR3 sequence reads: CASRQGQGHTDTQYF. CDR3 coding DNA: TGTGCCAGCAGACAGGGACAGGGGCACACAGATACGCAGTATTTT.